Listed below are T cell receptor beta chains from one sample, sequenced in a study of blood T cell repertoires in COVID-19. The assay was immunoSEQ multiplex PCR, and TCRdb's table has in-frame clones only and misses some. The table includes 55,000 to 80,000 clones, 75% to 90% detected once. The source material was peripheral blood. Source of these receptors: a man over 45 with active COVID-19. Each CDR3 is given with its conserved first and last residue. Fields, in order: clone size, D gene, J gene, V gene, CDR3 protein, CDR3 DNA. The D gene is left open where the match is weak. Clone size is stated in some rows and not others, as once, few, many or a class when expanded.

>once|TRBD2|TRBJ2-5|TRBV29-1
CSAEKGPSGEETQYF
TGCAGCGCCGAAAAGGGTCCTAGCGGGGAAGAGACCCAGTACTTC
>-|-|TRBJ2-7|TRBV5-5
CASSLGIGVRVPYEQYF
TGTGCCAGCAGCTTGGGTATCGGAGTCAGGGTCCCCTACGAGCAGTACTTC
>-|-|TRBJ2-2|TRBV19
CASSMPPGGELFF
TGTGCCAGTAGTATGCCCCCCGGCGGGGAGCTGTTTTTT
>-|-|TRBJ1-6|TRBV6-5
CASSYSSRGGNSPLHF
TGTGCCAGCAGTTACTCATCCCGGGGAGGTAATTCACCCCTCCACTTT
>-|-|TRBJ1-4|TRBV5-1
CASSWGRGEEKLFF
TGCGCCAGCAGCTGGGGACGGGGGGAGGAAAAACTGTTTTTT
>-|-|TRBJ2-7|TRBV18
CASSPTGSAYEQYF
TGTGCCAGCTCACCCACAGGGAGTGCCTACGAGCAGTACTTC
>-|TRBD1|TRBJ2-4|TRBV9
CASSVEQGGNIQYF
TGTGCCAGCAGCGTAGAACAGGGGGGAAACATTCAGTACTTC
>-|-|TRBJ2-3|TRBV19
CASRPGSTDTQYF
TGTGCCAGTAGACCCGGGAGTACAGATACGCAGTATTTT
>-|-|TRBJ2-3|TRBV20-1
CSASSSTDTQYF
TGCAGTGCTAGTTCTAGCACAGATACGCAGTATTTT
>-|-|TRBJ1-6|TRBV7-8
CASSLVQGNSPLHF
TGTGCCAGCAGCTTAGTCCAGGGGAATTCACCCCTCCACTTT
>-|TRBD1|TRBJ2-5|TRBV9
CASSAGTGEETQYF
TGTGCCAGCAGCGCCGGGACAGGGGAAGAGACCCAGTACTTC
>-|-|TRBJ1-2|TRBV4-3
CASSQEANLNYGYTF
TGCGCCAGCAGCCAAGAAGCTAACCTCAACTATGGCTACACCTTC
>-|TRBD2|TRBJ2-3|TRBV5-1
CASSLVATSGAADTQYF
TGCGCCAGCAGCTTGGTAGCGACTAGCGGGGCTGCGGATACGCAGTATTTT
>-|TRBD2|TRBJ2-7|TRBV10-3
CAISGPGLAGTYEQYF
TGTGCCATCAGTGGCCCCGGACTAGCGGGGACCTACGAGCAGTACTTC
>-|-|TRBJ2-3|TRBV7-9
CASSLVALVTDTQYF
TGTGCCAGCAGCTTAGTAGCTCTAGTCACAGATACGCAGTATTTT
>-|-|TRBJ1-2|TRBV5-6
CASSLGQNTYGYTF
TGTGCCAGCAGCTTGGGACAGAACACCTATGGCTACACCTTC
>once|-|TRBJ1-5|TRBV2
CASNPGGGSNQPQHF
TGTGCCAGCAACCCGGGTGGGGGGAGCAATCAGCCCCAGCATTTT
>-|-|TRBJ2-1|TRBV7-9
CASSPGLGDNEQFF
TGTGCCAGCAGCCCCGGGTTGGGTGACAATGAGCAGTTCTTC
>-|-|TRBJ1-4|TRBV4-3
CASSQDRSGREKLFF
TGCGCCAGCAGCCAAGATCGGTCAGGGCGTGAAAAACTGTTTTTT
>-|-|TRBJ2-2|TRBV10-2
CASTRELITGELFF
TGCGCCAGCACACGGGAGCTTATCACCGGGGAGCTGTTTTTT
>-|TRBD2|TRBJ2-2|TRBV23-1
CASSLRLAGANTGELFF
TGCGCCAGCAGTCTTAGACTAGCGGGGGCCAACACCGGGGAGCTGTTTTTT
>-|TRBD1|TRBJ1-5|TRBV2
CASRLDRGNQPQHF
TGTGCCAGCAGGCTCGACAGGGGAAATCAGCCCCAGCATTTT
>-|TRBD2|TRBJ2-2|TRBV10-2
CASTRGGGARTGELFF
TGCGCCAGCACGAGAGGCGGGGGGGCAAGGACCGGGGAGCTGTTTTTT
>-|-|TRBJ1-2|TRBV4-1
CASSQDPGMDGYTF
TGCGCCAGCAGCCAAGACCCGGGGATGGACGGCTACACCTTC
>-|-|TRBJ1-5|TRBV18
CASSPGSSNQPQHF
TGTGCCAGCTCACCGGGGAGTAGCAATCAGCCCCAGCATTTT
>-|-|TRBJ2-5|TRBV5-6
CASSLGGGVAQETQYF
TGTGCCAGCAGCTTGGGAGGCGGAGTAGCGCAAGAGACCCAGTACTTC
>-|TRBD1|TRBJ2-7|TRBV10-2
CASRDRGSYEQYF
TGCGCCAGCAGAGACAGGGGATCCTACGAGCAGTACTTC
>-|-|TRBJ1-5|TRBV27
CASRQYGREGDQPQHF
TGTGCCAGCCGACAGTACGGGAGGGAAGGGGATCAGCCCCAGCATTTT
>-|TRBD1|TRBJ2-2|TRBV11-2
CASSSPGGSTGELFF
TGTGCCAGCAGCTCACCAGGGGGATCCACCGGGGAGCTGTTTTTT
>-|-|TRBJ1-3|TRBV10-3
CAISESGNTIYF
TGTGCCATCAGTGAGTCCGGGAACACCATATATTTT
>-|TRBD2|TRBJ2-1|TRBV4-3
CASSPTKAGKNNEQFF
TGCGCCAGCAGCCCCACAAAAGCGGGGAAAAACAATGAGCAGTTCTTC
>once|-|TRBJ2-1|TRBV7-9
CASSSGYNEQFF
TGTGCCAGCAGCTCGGGGTACAATGAGCAGTTCTTC
>-|TRBD2|TRBJ2-7|TRBV15
CATSWQPGLGAEQYF
TGTGCCACCAGCTGGCAACCGGGACTAGGCGCCGAGCAGTACTTC
>-|TRBD1|TRBJ1-3|TRBV4-2
CASSQDRAGGIGNTIYF
TGTGCCAGCAGCCAAGATAGGGCAGGGGGCATAGGAAACACCATATATTTT
>-|-|TRBJ2-4|TRBV15
CATSREGAAKNIQYF
TGTGCCACCAGCAGAGAGGGGGCAGCCAAAAACATTCAGTACTTC
>-|-|TRBJ2-5|TRBV18
CASSPPGLQGGETQYF
TGTGCCAGCTCACCACCGGGGTTGCAGGGGGGAGAGACCCAGTACTTC
>-|-|TRBJ2-2|TRBV18
CASSIGQKNTGELFF
TGTGCCAGCTCAATCGGACAGAAAAACACCGGGGAGCTGTTTTTT
>-|TRBD1|TRBJ1-3|TRBV11-2
CASSRQGAIGNTIYF
TGTGCCAGCAGCCGACAGGGGGCGATTGGAAACACCATATATTTT
>-|TRBD1|TRBJ1-2|TRBV12-3/TRBV12-4
CASTPGQGYGYTF
TGTGCCAGCACCCCGGGACAGGGCTATGGCTACACCTTC
>once|-|TRBJ2-5|TRBV7-8
CASSLVVSRGETQYF
TGTGCCAGCAGCTTAGTAGTGAGCCGGGGAGAGACCCAGTACTTC
>-|TRBD1|TRBJ2-2|TRBV7-2
CASSQDREVTGELFF
TGTGCCAGCAGTCAGGACAGGGAGGTGACCGGGGAGCTGTTTTTT
>-|-|TRBJ2-3|TRBV7-8
CASSLDRVLTDTQYF
TGTGCCAGCAGCTTAGACAGGGTATTGACAGATACGCAGTATTTT
>-|-|TRBJ2-2|TRBV11-2
CASSLGARGTGELFF
TGTGCCAGCAGCTTAGGGGCCCGGGGGACCGGGGAGCTGTTTTTT
>-|-|TRBJ1-2|TRBV27
CASSPRNYGYTF
TGTGCCAGCAGTCCTAGGAATTATGGCTACACCTTC
>-|TRBD2|TRBJ2-3|TRBV6-2/TRBV6-3
CASSSVRLAGGITDTQYF
TGTGCCAGCAGTTCCGTGAGACTAGCGGGGGGGATCACAGATACGCAGTATTTT
>-|-|TRBJ2-1|TRBV30
CAWSVAGYNEQFF
TGTGCCTGGAGTGTTGCAGGGTACAATGAGCAGTTCTTC
>-|-|TRBJ1-2|TRBV5-4
CASILQGSGYGYTF
TGTGCCAGCATCCTCCAGGGGTCTGGCTATGGCTACACCTTC
>-|-|TRBJ2-7|TRBV21-1
CASSKDHRGPSYEQYF
TGTGCCAGCAGCAAAGACCACAGGGGACCCTCCTACGAGCAGTACTTC
>-|TRBD2|TRBJ2-3|TRBV5-1
CASSLGRLAGITDTQYF
TGCGCCAGCAGCTTAGGGAGACTAGCGGGGATCACAGATACGCAGTATTTT
>-|-|TRBJ1-2|TRBV7-8
CASSLRSGYGYTF
TGTGCCAGCAGCTTAAGGAGTGGCTATGGCTACACCTTC
>once|TRBD1|TRBJ1-1|TRBV12-5
CASGPDRMNTEAFF
TGTGCTAGTGGTCCGGACAGGATGAACACTGAAGCTTTCTTT